These 5 T cell receptor beta chains were sequenced from one sample in a study of CD8+ T cells in alopecia areata. RNA, once extracted, was reverse transcribed into cDNA for use as the sequencing template. Assay used: immunoSEQ multiplex PCR; TCRdb lists only in-frame clones, some missing. The data hold around 100,000 clones, with about 40% observed a single time. The sample was CD4+ T cells sorted from blood. Every receptor here comes from a human donor with alopecia areata.

This clone was picked up a small number of times. The sample has other DNA sequences that encode this CDR3 too. The chain recombines TRBV7-2 with TRBJ2-5; D remains ambiguous. The ends were cut back, 1 base at V and 4 bases at J, with 7 bases in the middle. This CDR3 has 13 residues. Per germline, CDR1 SGHTA and CDR2 FQGNSA. CDR3 sequence reads: CASSLDRRETQYF. The CDR3 nucleotides are TGTGCCAGCAGCTTAGACCGCCGAGAGACCCAGTACTTC.

Only a few counts were recorded for this clone. The chain carries TRBV28 and TRBJ2-1; D gene uncertain. From germline, CDR1 is MDHEN and CDR2 SYDVKM. The V end was cut by 5 bases, the J end by 5 bases, with 16 bases between. The CDR3 runs 15 residues. The chain's CDR3 is CASSPPPGQNNEQFF. As DNA, the CDR3 is TGTGCCAGCAGTCCCCCACCCGGGCAGAACAATGAGCAGTTCTTC.

This sequence joins TRBV6-5 and TRBJ1-2, with 9 bases lining up with TRBD1. The junction had 9 bases not matched to a gene; V was cut back by 6 bases and J by 7 bases. The CDR3 sequence is 14 residues long. CDR1 MNHEY and CDR2 SVGAGI come from the germline V gene. The CDR3 coding sequence is TGTGCCAGCAGGACCACAGGGGGCACTTTTGGCTACACCTTC. This codes for CASRTTGGTFGYTF.

The CDR3 region has the DNA TGTGCCAGCAGTTTTGTTGGTCTCGAGACCCAGTACTTC. Its protein is CASSFVGLETQYF. The chain joins TRBV27 to TRBJ2-5; the D is unclear. This CDR3 spans 13 amino acids. Looked up from germline, CDR1 is MNHEY and CDR2 is SMNVEV (reference sequence). Trimming stripped 3 bases from V and 5 bases from J, with 10 bases between.

The chain has TRBV29-1 and TRBJ2-7; D unclear. The V gene lost 4 bases and the J gene lost 1 base, with 11 bases spanning the gap. The CDR3 totals 13 residues. From germline, CDR1 is SQVTM and CDR2 ANQGSEA. The CDR3 DNA sequence: TGCAGCGTTGTCCGAGGCCTTTCCTACGAGCAGTACTTC. It yields the protein CSVVRGLSYEQYF.